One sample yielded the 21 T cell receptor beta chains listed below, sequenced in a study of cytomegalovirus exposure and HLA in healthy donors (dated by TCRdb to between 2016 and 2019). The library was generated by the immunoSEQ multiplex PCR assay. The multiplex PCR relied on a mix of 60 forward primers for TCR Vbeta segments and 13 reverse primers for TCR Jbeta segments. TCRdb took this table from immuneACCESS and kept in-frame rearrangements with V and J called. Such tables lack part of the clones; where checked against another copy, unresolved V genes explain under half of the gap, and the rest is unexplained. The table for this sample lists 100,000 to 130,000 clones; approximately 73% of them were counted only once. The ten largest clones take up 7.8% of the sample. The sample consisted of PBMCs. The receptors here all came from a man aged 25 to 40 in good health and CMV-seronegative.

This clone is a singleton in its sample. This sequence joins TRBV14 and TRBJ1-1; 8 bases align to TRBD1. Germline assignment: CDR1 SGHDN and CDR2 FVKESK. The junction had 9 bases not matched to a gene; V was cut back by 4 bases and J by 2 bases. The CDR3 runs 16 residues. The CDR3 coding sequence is TGTGCCAGCAGCCCGGGGACGGGACAGGTCAACACTGAAGCTTTCTTT. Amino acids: CASSPGTGQVNTEAFF.

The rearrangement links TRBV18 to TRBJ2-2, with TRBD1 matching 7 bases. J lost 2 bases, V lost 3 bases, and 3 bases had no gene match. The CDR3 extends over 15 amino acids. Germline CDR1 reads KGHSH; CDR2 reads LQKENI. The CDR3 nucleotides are TGTGCCAGCTCACCGGGACAGAAAAACACCGGGGAGCTGTTTTTT. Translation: CASSPGQKNTGELFF. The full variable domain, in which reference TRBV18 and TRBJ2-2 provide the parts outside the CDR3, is NAGVMQNPRHLVRRRGQEARLRCSPMKGHSHVYWYRQLPEEGLKFMVYLQKENIIDESGMPKERFSAEFPKEGPSILRIQQVVRGDSAAYFCASSPGQKNTGELFFGEGSRLTVL.

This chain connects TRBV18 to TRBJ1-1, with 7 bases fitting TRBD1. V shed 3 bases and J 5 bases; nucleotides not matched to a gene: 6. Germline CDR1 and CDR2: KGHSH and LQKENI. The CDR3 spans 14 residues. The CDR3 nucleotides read TGTGCCAGCTCACCTGGCAGGGGGAGGACTGAAGCTTTCTTT. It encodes CASSPGRGRTEAFF.

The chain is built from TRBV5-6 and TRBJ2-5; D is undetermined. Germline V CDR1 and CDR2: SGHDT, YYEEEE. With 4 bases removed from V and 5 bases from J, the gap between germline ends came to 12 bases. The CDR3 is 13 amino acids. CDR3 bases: TGTGCCAGCAGCCTTGGAGTGGTGGAGACCCAGTACTTC. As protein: CASSLGVVETQYF.

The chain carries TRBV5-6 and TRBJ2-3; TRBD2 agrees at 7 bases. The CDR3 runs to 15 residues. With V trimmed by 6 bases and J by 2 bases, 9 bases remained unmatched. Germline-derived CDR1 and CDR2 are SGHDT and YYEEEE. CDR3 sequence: CASKREGLATDTQYF. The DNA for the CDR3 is TGTGCCAGCAAGAGGGAGGGGCTAGCCACAGATACGCAGTATTTT.

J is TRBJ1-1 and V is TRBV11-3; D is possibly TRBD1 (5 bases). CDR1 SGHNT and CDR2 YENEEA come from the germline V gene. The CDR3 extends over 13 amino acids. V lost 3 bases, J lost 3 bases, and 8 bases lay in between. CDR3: CASSLGEDTEAFF. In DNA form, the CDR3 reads TGTGCCAGCAGCTTGGGGGAGGACACTGAAGCTTTCTTT. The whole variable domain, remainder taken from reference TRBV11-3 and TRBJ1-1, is EAGVVQSPRYKIIEKKQPVAFWCNPISGHNTLYWYLQNLGQGPELLIRYENEEAVDDSQLPKDRFSAERLKGVDSTLKIQPAELGDSAVYLCASSLGEDTEAFFGQGTRLTVV.

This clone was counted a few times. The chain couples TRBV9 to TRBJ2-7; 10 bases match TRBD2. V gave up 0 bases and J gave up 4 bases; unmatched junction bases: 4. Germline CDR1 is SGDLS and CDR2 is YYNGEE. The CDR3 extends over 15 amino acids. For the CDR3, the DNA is TGTGCCAGCAGCGTAGGGCCTAGCGGGGGTTACGAGCAGTACTTC. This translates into CASSVGPSGGYEQYF.

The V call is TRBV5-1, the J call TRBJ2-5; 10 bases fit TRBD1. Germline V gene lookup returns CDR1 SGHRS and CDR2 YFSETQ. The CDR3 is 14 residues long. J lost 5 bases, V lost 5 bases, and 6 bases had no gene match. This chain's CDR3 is CASRRTGGGETQYF. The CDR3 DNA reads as TGCGCCAGCAGGAGGACAGGGGGTGGGGAGACCCAGTACTTC.

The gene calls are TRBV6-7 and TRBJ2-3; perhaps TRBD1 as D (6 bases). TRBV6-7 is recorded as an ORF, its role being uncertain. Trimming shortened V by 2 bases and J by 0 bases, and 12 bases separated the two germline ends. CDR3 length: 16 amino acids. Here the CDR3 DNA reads TGTGCCAGCAGTTACCTAGGACAGTTCAGCACAGATACGCAGTATTTT. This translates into CASSYLGQFSTDTQYF.

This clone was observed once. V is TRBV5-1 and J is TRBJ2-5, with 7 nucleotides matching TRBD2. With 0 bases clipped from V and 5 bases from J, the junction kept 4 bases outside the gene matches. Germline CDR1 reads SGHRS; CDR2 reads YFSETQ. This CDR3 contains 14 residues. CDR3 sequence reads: CASSLAWGGETQYF. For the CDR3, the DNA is TGCGCCAGCAGCTTGGCGTGGGGGGGGGAGACCCAGTACTTC.

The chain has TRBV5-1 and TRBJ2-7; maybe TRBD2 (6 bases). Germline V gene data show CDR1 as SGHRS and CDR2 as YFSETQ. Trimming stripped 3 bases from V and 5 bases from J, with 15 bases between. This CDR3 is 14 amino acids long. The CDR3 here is CASSSGELAHEQYF. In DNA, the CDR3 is TGCGCCAGCAGCTCGGGGGAACTAGCCCACGAGCAGTACTTC.

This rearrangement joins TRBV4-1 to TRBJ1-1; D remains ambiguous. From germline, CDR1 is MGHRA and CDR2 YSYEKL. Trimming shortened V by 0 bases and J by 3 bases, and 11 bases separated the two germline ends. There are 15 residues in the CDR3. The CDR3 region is CASSQDKRLDTEAFF. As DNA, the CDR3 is TGCGCCAGCAGCCAAGATAAGCGACTGGACACTGAAGCTTTCTTT.

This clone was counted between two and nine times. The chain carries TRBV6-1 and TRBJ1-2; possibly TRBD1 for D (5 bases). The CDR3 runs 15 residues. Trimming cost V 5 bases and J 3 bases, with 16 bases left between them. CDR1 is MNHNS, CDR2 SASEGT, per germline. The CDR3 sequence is CASSSSVGADYGYTF. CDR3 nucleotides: TGTGCCAGCAGTTCGTCCGTAGGGGCGGACTATGGCTACACCTTC.

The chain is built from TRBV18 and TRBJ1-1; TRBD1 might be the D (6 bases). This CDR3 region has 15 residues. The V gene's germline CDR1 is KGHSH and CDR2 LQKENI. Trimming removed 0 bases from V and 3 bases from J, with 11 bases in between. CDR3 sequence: CASSPPVGGHTEAFF. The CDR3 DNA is TGTGCCAGCTCACCACCGGTAGGGGGACACACTGAAGCTTTCTTT. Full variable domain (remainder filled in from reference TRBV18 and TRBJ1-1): NAGVMQNPRHLVRRRGQEARLRCSPMKGHSHVYWYRQLPEEGLKFMVYLQKENIIDESGMPKERFSAEFPKEGPSILRIQQVVRGDSAAYFCASSPPVGGHTEAFFGQGTRLTVV.

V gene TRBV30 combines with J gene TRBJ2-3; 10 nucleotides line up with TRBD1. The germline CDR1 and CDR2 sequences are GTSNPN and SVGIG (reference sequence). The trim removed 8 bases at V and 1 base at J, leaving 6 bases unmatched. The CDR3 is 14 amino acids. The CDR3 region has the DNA TGTGCCGGACAGGGGGTATTAGGCACAGATACGCAGTATTTT. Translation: CAGQGVLGTDTQYF.

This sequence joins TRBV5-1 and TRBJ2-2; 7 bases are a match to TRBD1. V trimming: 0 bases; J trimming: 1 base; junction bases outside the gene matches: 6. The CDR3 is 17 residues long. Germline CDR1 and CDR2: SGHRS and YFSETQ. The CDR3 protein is CASSLDLGQLNTGELFF. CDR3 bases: TGCGCCAGCAGCTTGGACCTGGGACAGTTGAACACCGGGGAGCTGTTTTTT.

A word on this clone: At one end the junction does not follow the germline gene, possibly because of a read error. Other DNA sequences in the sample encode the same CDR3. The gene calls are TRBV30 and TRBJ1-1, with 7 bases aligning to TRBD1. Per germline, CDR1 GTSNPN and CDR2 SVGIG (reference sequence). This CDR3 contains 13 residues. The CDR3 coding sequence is TGTGCCTGGGAGACAGGGACCAACACTGAGGCTTTCTTT. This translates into CAWETGTNTEAFF.

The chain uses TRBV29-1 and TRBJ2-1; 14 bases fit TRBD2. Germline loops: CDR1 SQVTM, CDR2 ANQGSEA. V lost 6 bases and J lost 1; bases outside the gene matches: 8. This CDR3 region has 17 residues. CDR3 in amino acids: CSVMGLAGAGSYNEQFF. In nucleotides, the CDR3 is TGCAGCGTGATGGGACTAGCGGGGGCCGGGTCCTACAATGAGCAGTTCTTC.

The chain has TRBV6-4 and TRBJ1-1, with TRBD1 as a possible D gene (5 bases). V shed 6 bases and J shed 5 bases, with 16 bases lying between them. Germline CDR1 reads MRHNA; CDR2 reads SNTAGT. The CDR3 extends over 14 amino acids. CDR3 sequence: CASRLDRLDTEAFF. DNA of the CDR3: TGTGCCAGCAGGCTCGACAGACTTGATACTGAAGCTTTCTTT.

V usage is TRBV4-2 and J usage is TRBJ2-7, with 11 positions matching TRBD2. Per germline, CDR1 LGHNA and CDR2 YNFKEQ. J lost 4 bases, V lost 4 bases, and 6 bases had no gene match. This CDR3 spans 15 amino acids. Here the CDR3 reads CASSLGSGGVYEQYF. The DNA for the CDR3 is TGTGCCAGCAGCCTCGGTAGCGGGGGGGTTTACGAGCAGTACTTC.

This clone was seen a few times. The DNA of the CDR3 is TGCAGCGTTGTAGGGGGCTCATCCTACGAGCAGTACTTC. Its protein is CSVVGGSSYEQYF. The chain is built from TRBV29-1 and TRBJ2-7; 7 nucleotides agree with TRBD1. The V and J ends lost 4 bases and 1 base, in that order; junction bases with no gene match: 4. This CDR3 region has 13 residues. Germline assignment: CDR1 SQVTM and CDR2 ANQGSEA.